This TCR beta chain was observed in a study of T cell changes during pregnancy in multiple sclerosis. This table comes from immunoSEQ multiplex PCR, and its TCRdb copy is limited to in-frame clones, with some not included. This table holds around 70,000 clones, roughly 90% found once. This clone is a singleton in its sample. V lost 11 bases and J 2 bases, leaving 14 bases between the germline ends. This CDR3 has 13 amino acids. CDR1 and CDR2 (germline): SEHNR, FQNEAQ (reference sequence). The input for sequencing was peripheral blood, taken in the first trimester of pregnancy. This rearrangement joins TRBV7-9 to TRBJ2-3; D perhaps matches TRBD2 (6 bases). This receptor was taken from a female donor in good health, enrolled as a control in a pregnancy study. CDR3 DNA sequence: TGTGCCGCACAGCGGGCATTCACAGATACGCAGTATTTT. Its translation is CAAQRAFTDTQYF.